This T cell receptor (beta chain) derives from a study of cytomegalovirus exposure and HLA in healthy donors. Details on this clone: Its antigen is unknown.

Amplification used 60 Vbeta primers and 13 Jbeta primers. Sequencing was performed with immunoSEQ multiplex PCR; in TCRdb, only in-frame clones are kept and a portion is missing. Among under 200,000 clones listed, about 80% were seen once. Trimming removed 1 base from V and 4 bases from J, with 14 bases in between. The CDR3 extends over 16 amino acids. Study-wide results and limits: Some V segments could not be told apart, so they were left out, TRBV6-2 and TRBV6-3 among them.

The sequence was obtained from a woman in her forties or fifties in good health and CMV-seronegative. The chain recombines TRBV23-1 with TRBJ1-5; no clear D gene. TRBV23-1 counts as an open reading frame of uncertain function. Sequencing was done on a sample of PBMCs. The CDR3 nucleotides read TGCGCCAGCAGTCAATTCGATTGTGGGAGAAATCAGCCCCAGCATTTT. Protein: CASSQFDCGRNQPQHF.